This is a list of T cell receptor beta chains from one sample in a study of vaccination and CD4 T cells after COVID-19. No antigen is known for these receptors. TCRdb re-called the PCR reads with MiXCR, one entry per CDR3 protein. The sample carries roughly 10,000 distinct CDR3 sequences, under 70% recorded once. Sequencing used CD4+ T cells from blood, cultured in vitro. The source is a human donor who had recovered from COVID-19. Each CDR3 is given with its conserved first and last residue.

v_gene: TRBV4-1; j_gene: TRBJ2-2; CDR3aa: CASSKGGGPDTGELFF
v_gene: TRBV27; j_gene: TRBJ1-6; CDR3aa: CASSRDLSSYNSPLHF
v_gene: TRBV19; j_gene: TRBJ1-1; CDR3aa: CASRGQNTEAFF
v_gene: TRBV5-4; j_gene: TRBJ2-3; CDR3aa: CASSPSGAWGGSVADTQYF
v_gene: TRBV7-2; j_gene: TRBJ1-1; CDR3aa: CASSSTGRVTEAFF
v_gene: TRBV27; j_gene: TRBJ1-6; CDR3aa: CASSDLLVQVGSPLHF
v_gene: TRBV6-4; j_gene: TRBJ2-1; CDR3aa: CASSDTSGSYNEQFF
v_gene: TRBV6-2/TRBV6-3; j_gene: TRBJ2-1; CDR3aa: CASSRTEAEQFF
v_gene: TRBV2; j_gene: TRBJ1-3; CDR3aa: CASSPRSWRDTIYF
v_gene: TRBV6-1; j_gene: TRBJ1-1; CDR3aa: CASSQGGGMNTEAFF
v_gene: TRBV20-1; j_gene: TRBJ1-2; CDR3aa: CSARDPGQGAGYGYTF
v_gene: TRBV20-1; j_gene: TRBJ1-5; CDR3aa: CSARGDRGQPQHF
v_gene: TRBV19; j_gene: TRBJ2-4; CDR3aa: CASSEGLDGIQYF
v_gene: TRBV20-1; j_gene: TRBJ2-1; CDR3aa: CSARDLAGKLSYNEQFF
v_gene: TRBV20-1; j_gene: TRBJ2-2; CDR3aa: CSAREMGRQGIGTGELFF
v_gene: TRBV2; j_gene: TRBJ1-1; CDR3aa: CASSIEQHTEAFF
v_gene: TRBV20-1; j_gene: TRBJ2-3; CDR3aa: CSASRQVSTDTQYF
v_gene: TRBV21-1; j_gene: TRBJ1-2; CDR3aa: CASNSPPASPYGYTF
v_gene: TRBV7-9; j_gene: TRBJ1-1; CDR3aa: CASSPEGLSEAFF
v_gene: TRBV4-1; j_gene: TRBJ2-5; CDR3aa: CASSQVSLGASSKETQYF
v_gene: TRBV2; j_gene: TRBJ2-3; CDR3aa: CASARDSTSTDTQYF
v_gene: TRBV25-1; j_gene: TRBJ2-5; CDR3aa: CASSDGQRERETQYF
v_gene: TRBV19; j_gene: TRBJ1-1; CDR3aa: CASKSTGSNTEAFF
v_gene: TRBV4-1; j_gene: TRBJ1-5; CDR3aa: CASSQESGGPRPQHF
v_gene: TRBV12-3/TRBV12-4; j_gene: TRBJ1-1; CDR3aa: CASSLAGDTEAFF
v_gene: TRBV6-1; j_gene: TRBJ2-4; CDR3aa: CASRRGGGKNIQYF
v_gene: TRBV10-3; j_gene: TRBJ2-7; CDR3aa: CAISESREQYF
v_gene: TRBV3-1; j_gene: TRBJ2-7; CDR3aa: CASSQAPGTSGSYEQYF
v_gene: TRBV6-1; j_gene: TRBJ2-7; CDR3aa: CASSEAGLREAIYEQYF
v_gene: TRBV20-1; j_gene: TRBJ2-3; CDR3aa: CSAPGDTDTQYF
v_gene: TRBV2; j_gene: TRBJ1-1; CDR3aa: CASSEHGAGEAFF
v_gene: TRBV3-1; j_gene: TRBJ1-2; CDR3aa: CASSQAGGYTF
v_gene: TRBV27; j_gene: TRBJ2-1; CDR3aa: CASSLSRPPFRDPSGNEQFF
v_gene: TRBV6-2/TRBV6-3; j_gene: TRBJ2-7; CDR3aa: CASSYGNAYEQYF
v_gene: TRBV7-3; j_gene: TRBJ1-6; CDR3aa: CASSLGGGYNSPLHF
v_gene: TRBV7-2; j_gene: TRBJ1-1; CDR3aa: CASSRTRQGHTEAFF
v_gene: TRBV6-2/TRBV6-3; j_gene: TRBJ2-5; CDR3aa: CAGRRSGGETQYF
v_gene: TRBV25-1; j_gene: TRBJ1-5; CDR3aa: CASSDGDQPQHF
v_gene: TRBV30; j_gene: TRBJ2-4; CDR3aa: CAWRGTGRTIQYF
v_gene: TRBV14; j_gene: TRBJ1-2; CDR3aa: CASSQQGAYGYTF
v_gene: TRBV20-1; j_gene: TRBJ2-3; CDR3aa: CSVAGTGDTQYF
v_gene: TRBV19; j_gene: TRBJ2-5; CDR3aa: CASTPRGTGGETQYF
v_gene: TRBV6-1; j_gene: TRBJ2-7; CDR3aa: CASSQPGTSGGTYEQYF
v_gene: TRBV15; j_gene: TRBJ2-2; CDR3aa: CATSRAALAGELFF
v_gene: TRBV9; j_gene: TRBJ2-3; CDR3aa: CASSANTYRGDTQYF
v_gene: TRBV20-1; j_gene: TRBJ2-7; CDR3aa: CSANAGTSGSYEQYF
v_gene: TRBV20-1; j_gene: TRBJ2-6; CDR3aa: CSANKGTGANVLTF
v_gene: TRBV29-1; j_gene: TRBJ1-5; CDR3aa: CSVGDRSSNQPQHF
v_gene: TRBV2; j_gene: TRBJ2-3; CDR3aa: CASSAFTDTQYF
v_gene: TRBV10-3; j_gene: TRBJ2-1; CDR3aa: CAISESTRWLHEQFF
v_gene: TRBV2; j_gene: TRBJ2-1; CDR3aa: CASRKDSTSEQFF
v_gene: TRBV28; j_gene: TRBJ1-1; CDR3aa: CASSLWGGTGAFF